The text below deals with one T cell receptor (beta chain). The antigen this receptor binds is unknown. Base qualities were left out, and no much larger clone turns up one base away. The record originates from a study of blood T cell repertoires in COVID-19 (TCRdb year 2020). The study in broad terms: The collaborator samples originated in the United States, Italy and Spain and spanned the acute and convalescent phases of COVID-19. A de-identified subject ID, COVID-19 status, age in years and sex were almost always included in the sample metadata. Subjects who had been exposed to COVID-19, were actively infected with it, or had recovered from it provided the deeply sampled blood TCRbeta repertoires that made up the dataset. The repertoires were released in a freely available public database meant as a resource for research on the immune response to SARS-CoV-2. The prospective study material was composed of cDNA or gDNA derived from T cells, B-cell-depleted T cells, or PBMCs. The samples were drawn from two sources: the first 160 participants of the ongoing ImmuneRACE study, and about 1,300 subjects contributed by 6 global collaborators. Where available, HLA class I and class II types were taken from metadata supplied by the sample provider and were not determined by assay-based typing. Overall study results and their limits: Clinical and demographic metadata were provided uncurated, with the amount varying by source and participant.

Relative to germline, V is missing 4 bases and J is missing 6 bases, with 7 bases of the junction outside any gene match. CDR1 and CDR2 are drawn from the germline V gene: SGHRS, YFSETQ. Taken from cysteine to phenylalanine, the CDR3 has 14 residues. Left in the record is the CDR3 DNA by itself, 42 bases read in frame from the first base. TCRbeta CDR3 regions were amplified from genomic DNA by means of the immunoSEQ Assay, a bias-controlled multiplex PCR. Under the source paper's analysis protocol: Within the assay, amplification of reference gene primers was used to estimate how many nucleated cells each sample contained. Sequence reads were collapsed and filtered to measure the absolute abundance of every unique TCRbeta CDR3 rearrangement. For each sample, productive Simpson clonality was calculated as the square root of Simpson's diversity index over productive rearrangements. TCRdb's version of the immuneACCESS table is confined to in-frame rearrangements and falls short of the full clone set. An unresolved V gene accounts for under half of the shortfall where checked; the remainder is of unknown origin. V, J and clone size derive from that table, while D and trimming were established from the DNA sequence. The sample table holds some 130,000 clones, of which approximately 84% were seen once. The ten largest account for about a sixth of the sample.

Each collaborating institution followed its own protocols to collect whole blood in K2EDTA tubes. For TCRbeta analysis, collaborators shipped samples as frozen whole blood, isolated PBMCs, or DNA extracted from either of those sample types. The source material was peripheral blood. Recombination connected TRBV5-1 to TRBJ2-3, with 8 bases aligning to TRBD2. The TCR sequence derives from a woman aged 80 or over with acute or convalescent COVID-19. CDR3 protein: CASSPGTSFDTQYF. The nucleotide sequence reads as follows: TGCGCCAGCAGCCCCGGGACTAGTTTTGATACGCAGTATTTT.